Below, 26 T cell receptor beta chains from the same sample are listed, as sequenced in a study of blood T cell repertoires in COVID-19. Produced via immunoSEQ multiplex PCR; TCRdb's table is partial and in-frame only. This table has 150,000 to 200,000 clones, about four fifths appearing once. What was sequenced was PBMCs or T cells enriched from blood (not recorded which). Receptors originate from a man over 45 who had recovered from COVID-19.

This chain connects TRBV5-4 to TRBJ2-2; a possible D gene is TRBD2 (6 bases). This CDR3 region has 15 residues. Germline CDR1 is SGHNT and CDR2 is YYREEE (reference sequence). The ends were cut back, 3 bases at V and 6 bases at J, with 15 bases in the middle. CDR3 in DNA: TGTGCCAGCAGCTCACCGACAGCGGGCCCCGGGGAGCTGTTTTTT. Protein sequence: CASSSPTAGPGELFF.

This clone was observed a handful of times. V and J are TRBV4-1 and TRBJ2-7, with D hard to call. The germline V gene encodes CDR1 MGHRA and CDR2 YSYEKL. The length of the CDR3 is 12 residues. Deletions cut 0 bases from V and 6 bases from J, with 6 bases between. CDR3 region: CASSQDLREQYF. In DNA form, the CDR3 reads TGCGCCAGCAGCCAAGATCTTCGCGAGCAGTACTTC.

This clone was detected a few times. The gene calls are TRBV2 and TRBJ2-1, with 9 positions matching TRBD2. The CDR3 is made up of 16 amino acids. V was pared by 1 base and J by 10 bases, with 11 bases of the junction left unmatched. Germline assignment: CDR1 SNHLY and CDR2 FYNNEI. The CDR3, as DNA: TGTGCCAGCAGTGAAGGTCGGGCTAGCGGGGAGGGAGAGCAGTTCTTC. It is translated as CASSEGRASGEGEQFF.

This clone is a singleton in its sample. As DNA, the CDR3 is TGTGCCAGCAGTTCACCCGGGACAGGGATGAACACTGAAGCTTTCTTT. This encodes CASSSPGTGMNTEAFF. The chain recombines TRBV27 with TRBJ1-1, with 9 bases matching TRBD1. Germline CDR1 and CDR2: MNHEY and SMNVEV (reference sequence). This CDR3 comprises 16 residues. Trimming took 4 bases from V and 0 from J; bases not matched to a gene: 6.

The V call is TRBV13, the J call TRBJ2-2; the D gene is possibly TRBD2 (6 bases). Trimming shortened V by 5 bases and J by 1 base, and 17 bases separated the two germline ends. Germline lookup yields CDR1 PRHDT and CDR2 FYEKMQ (reference sequence). CDR3 length equals 17 residues. The CDR3 coding sequence is TGTGCCAGCAGCCCCGGGATTAGGCGGGGGAACACCGGGGAGCTGTTTTTT. Amino acids: CASSPGIRRGNTGELFF.

The chain joins TRBV5-1 to TRBJ2-5, with D perhaps TRBD2 (7 bases). The CDR3 runs to 14 residues. Germline loops: CDR1 SGHRS, CDR2 YFSETQ. V lost 0 bases and J lost 4, with 10 bases in between. In nucleotides, the CDR3 is TGCGCCAGCAGCTTGGGGGGGGGCCGAGAGACCCAGTACTTC. Protein: CASSLGGGRETQYF.

J is TRBJ1-5 and V is TRBV28; 10 nucleotides agree with TRBD1. Trimming took 10 bases from V and 2 from J; bases not matched to a gene: 8. This CDR3 comprises 15 residues. Germline lookup yields CDR1 MDHEN and CDR2 SYDVKM. The CDR3, as DNA: TGTGCCACCGAGGGACAGGGGAGTGGCAATCAGCCCCAGCATTTT. This sequence encodes CATEGQGSGNQPQHF.

Only a few counts were recorded for this clone. This chain links TRBV30 with TRBJ1-5; D is uncertain. V was pared by 0 bases and J by 6 bases, with 9 bases between. Per germline, CDR1 GTSNPN and CDR2 SVGIG (reference sequence). CDR3 length: 13 residues. CDR3 sequence (DNA): TGTGCCTGGAGTGTACAAGGAGTTCAGCCCCAGCATTTT. Encoded protein: CAWSVQGVQPQHF.

The chain couples TRBV25-1 to TRBJ1-5; 11 nucleotides agree with TRBD1. CDR3 length: 17 residues. Germline assignment: CDR1 MGHDK and CDR2 SYGVNS. Unmatched junction bases numbered 8, after V lost 3 bases and J lost 4 bases. The CDR3: CASSDPRTGGGNQPQHF. The CDR3 bases are TGTGCCAGCAGTGACCCCCGGACAGGGGGCGGGAATCAGCCCCAGCATTTT.

The rearrangement joins TRBV5-6 to TRBJ1-6, with D uncertain. CDR1 is SGHDT, CDR2 YYEEEE, per germline. V was cut by 2 bases and J by 7 bases, with 4 bases left in between. This CDR3 contains 12 residues. CDR3 in amino acids: CASSFINSPLHF. The CDR3 DNA reads TGTGCCAGCAGCTTCATCAATTCACCCCTCCACTTT.

The chain joins TRBV28 to TRBJ1-3; TRBD1 aligns across 7 bases. J lost 2 bases, V lost 6 bases, and 10 bases had no gene match. Germline V CDR1 and CDR2: MDHEN, SYDVKM. The CDR3 length is 16 residues. The CDR3 nucleotides read TGTGCCAGCAGCCCCGCTACAGGGGTCCCTGGAAACACCATATATTTT. Translating it yields CASSPATGVPGNTIYF.

The gene calls are TRBV9 and TRBJ1-1, with a tentative D call TRBD1 (5 bases). The CDR3 covers 13 residues. V was shortened by 2 bases and J by 8 bases, with 13 bases between the two germline ends. From germline, CDR1 is SGDLS and CDR2 YYNGEE. CDR3 nucleotides: TGTGCCAGCAGCGTTTCTTCCCAGGGAGAAGCTTTCTTT. It encodes CASSVSSQGEAFF.

The V and J genes are TRBV12-3 or TRBV12-4 and TRBJ1-1; D is undetermined. V was pared by 6 bases and J by 1 base, with 9 bases between. CDR3 length: 13 amino acids. For the CDR3, the DNA is TGTGCCAGCAGCCCCACAGAGAACACTGAAGCTTTCTTT. Translated, it gives CASSPTENTEAFF.

The CDR3 is CASSQDIAGGQVEQFF. The CDR3 region has the DNA TGTGCCAGCAGCCAAGATATAGCGGGGGGGCAGGTTGAGCAGTTCTTC. This sequence joins TRBV4-2 and TRBJ2-1; 11 nucleotides agree with TRBD2. V lost 0 bases and J lost 9; bases outside the gene matches: 7. Germline V lookup: CDR1 LGHNA, CDR2 YNFKEQ. The CDR3 loop spans 16 amino acids.

The rearrangement links TRBV5-4 to TRBJ1-2; 9 bases line up with TRBD1. Trimming at V came to 4 bases and at J to 1 base, leaving 5 bases not matched to a gene. CDR1 is SGHNT and CDR2 is YYREEE in the germline V gene (reference sequence). There are 15 residues in the CDR3. This CDR3 is CASSHGTGINYGYTF. The CDR3 nucleotides are TGTGCCAGCAGCCATGGGACAGGGATTAACTATGGCTACACCTTC.

This clone was detected a few times. V is TRBV6-5 and J is TRBJ2-4, with D tentatively TRBD2 (5 bases). From germline, CDR1 is MNHEY and CDR2 SVGAGI. V was shortened by 8 bases and J by 2 bases, with 10 bases between the two germline ends. The CDR3 runs 13 residues. The CDR3 reads CASADGTKNIQYF. In nucleotides, the CDR3 is TGTGCCAGCGCGGACGGGACCAAAAACATTCAGTACTTC.

On this clone: The junction differs from germline at one of its ends, possibly a read error. The genes are TRBV30 and TRBJ1-2; 8 positions agree with TRBD1. Germline CDR1 is GTSNPN and CDR2 is SVGIG (reference sequence). This CDR3 contains 12 residues. Written as DNA, the CDR3 is TGTGCCTGGAGTTTCGACAGGGGCCCCTCTTTCTTC. As protein: CAWSFDRGPSFF. The complete variable domain, with remaining parts taken from reference TRBV30 and TRBJ1-2, reads SQTIHQWPATLVQPVGSPLSLECTVEGTSNPNLYWYRQAAGRGLQLLFYSVGIGQISSEVPQNLSASRPQDRQFILSSKKLLLSDSGFYLCAWSFDRGPSFFGSGTRLTVV.

The CDR3 loop reads CASSEGAGVEPYNEQFF. In nucleotides, the CDR3 is TGTGCCAGCAGTGAAGGGGCAGGGGTCGAGCCCTACAATGAGCAGTTCTTC. J is TRBJ2-1 and V is TRBV2; TRBD1 is a possible D gene (6 bases). V was shortened by 1 base and J by 2 bases, with 15 bases between the two germline ends. The CDR3 has 17 amino acids. Germline lookup yields CDR1 SNHLY and CDR2 FYNNEI.

V usage is TRBV7-9 and J usage is TRBJ1-2; 9 bases fit TRBD1. Germline values: CDR1 SEHNR, CDR2 FQNEAQ (reference sequence). This CDR3 is 13 amino acids long. The J segment lost 8 bases and the V segment lost 5 bases, leaving 6 bases of the junction unmatched. The CDR3 protein is CASSPWTGEGYTF. The CDR3 coding sequence is TGTGCCAGCAGCCCTTGGACAGGGGAGGGCTACACCTTC.

This clone has a count of ten or more. The chain links TRBV3-1 (or the pseudogene TRBV3-2) to TRBJ1-2; 7 nucleotides align to TRBD1. V was pared by 4 bases and J by 2 bases, with 1 base of the junction left unmatched. This CDR3 is built from 13 residues. Germline assignment: CDR1 LGHDT and CDR2 YNNKEL (reference sequence). The CDR3 bases are TGTGCCAGCAGCCTGGGACAGAACTATGGCTACACCTTC. Its translation is CASSLGQNYGYTF.

The chain couples TRBV9 to TRBJ1-3, with D tentatively TRBD1 (6 bases). The V end lost 2 bases, the J end lost 2 bases, and 11 bases lay between the germline ends. CDR3 length equals 15 residues. Germline V CDR1 and CDR2: SGDLS, YYNGEE. For the CDR3, the DNA is TGTGCCAGCAGCGTCTCAGGGGAACCTGGAAACACCATATATTTT. This translates into CASSVSGEPGNTIYF.

This clone came up once. The chain links TRBV5-1 to TRBJ1-1; D ambiguous. Germline assignment: CDR1 SGHRS and CDR2 YFSETQ. This CDR3 is 15 amino acids long. V was cut by 0 bases and J by 0 bases, with 9 bases left in between. CDR3 nucleotide sequence: TGCGCCAGCAGCTTGGCCTGGCATCTGAACACTGAAGCTTTCTTT. It specifies CASSLAWHLNTEAFF. The whole variable domain, filled in from reference TRBV5-1 and TRBJ1-1, reads KAGVTQTPRYLIKTRGQQVTLSCSPISGHRSVSWYQQTPGQGLQFLFEYFSETQRNKGNFPGRFSGRQFSNSRSEMNVSTLELGDSALYLCASSLAWHLNTEAFFGQGTRLTVV.

The V call is TRBV27, the J call TRBJ2-7; 9 bases align to TRBD2. V shed 7 bases and J 3 bases; nucleotides not matched to a gene: 1. The germline CDR1 and CDR2 sequences are MNHEY and SMNVEV (reference sequence). The CDR3 loop spans 12 amino acids. The CDR3 region has the DNA TGTGCCAGCACTAGCGGGAACTACGAGCAGTACTTC. It specifies CASTSGNYEQYF.

The chain carries TRBV19 and TRBJ1-5; D may be TRBD1 (6 bases). CDR1 and CDR2 (germline): LNHDA, SQIVND (reference sequence). Trimming removed 5 bases at V and 2 bases at J, with 13 bases between. The CDR3 is made up of 15 amino acids. In DNA form, the CDR3 reads TGTGCCAGTAGTCCCTCCTCAGGGGGCAATCAGCCCCAGCATTTT. It encodes CASSPSSGGNQPQHF.

This rearrangement joins TRBV10-1 to TRBJ2-1, with 8 positions matching TRBD1. This CDR3 contains 13 residues. J gave up 6 bases and V 4 bases, and 2 bases lay outside the gene matches. The V gene's germline CDR1 is WNHNN and CDR2 SYGVQD (reference sequence). The CDR3 protein is CASSGGTGNEQFF. The DNA for the CDR3 is TGCGCCAGCAGTGGGGGGACAGGCAATGAGCAGTTCTTC.

This chain connects TRBV5-1 to TRBJ1-2; TRBD1 is a possible D gene (5 bases). V gave up 6 bases and J gave up 0 bases, with 12 bases separating them. This CDR3 region has 14 residues. Germline-derived CDR1 and CDR2 are SGHRS and YFSETQ. The CDR3 coding sequence is TGCGCCAGCAACCCGGGGGGAGCTAACTATGGCTACACCTTC. Its translation: CASNPGGANYGYTF.